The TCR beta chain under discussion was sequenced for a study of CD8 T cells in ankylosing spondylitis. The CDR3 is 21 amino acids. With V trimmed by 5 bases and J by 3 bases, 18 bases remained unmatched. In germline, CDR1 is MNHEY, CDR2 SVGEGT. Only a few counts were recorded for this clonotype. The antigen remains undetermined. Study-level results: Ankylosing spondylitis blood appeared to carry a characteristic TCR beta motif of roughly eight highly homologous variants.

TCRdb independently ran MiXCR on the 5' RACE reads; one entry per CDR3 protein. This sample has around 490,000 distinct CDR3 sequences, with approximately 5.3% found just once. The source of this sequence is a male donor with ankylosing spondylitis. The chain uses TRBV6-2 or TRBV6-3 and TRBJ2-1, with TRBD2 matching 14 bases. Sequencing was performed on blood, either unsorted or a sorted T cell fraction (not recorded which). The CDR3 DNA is TGTGCCAGCAGTCCCTCGGTAGGGGGTGGACTAGCGGGAGGATTCTACAATGAGCAGTTCTTC. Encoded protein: CASSPSVGGGLAGGFYNEQFF.